Below are 30 T cell receptor beta chains sequenced from a single sample in a study of vaccination and CD4 T cells after COVID-19. The antigens of these receptors remain unknown. Treatment described: approximately nine-day PBMC culture with coronavirus spike peptide pools or control peptides (ViraFEST assay). The Oncomine TCR Beta short-read assay generated sequence data from the DNA of cultured CD4+ T cells. TCRdb re-called the PCR reads through MiXCR, storing one row per CDR3 protein. The table records tens of thousands of distinct CDR3 sequences, approximately 29% of them present only once. The specimen sequenced was cultured CD4+ T cells from blood. The receptors derive from a human donor with COVID-19.

V is TRBV6-4 and J is TRBJ2-1; 7 nucleotides align to TRBD2. V lost 3 bases to trimming and J lost 5 bases; unmatched junction nucleotides: 7. The germline V gene has CDR1 MRHNA and CDR2 SNTAGT. The CDR3 extends over 15 amino acids. The CDR3 DNA reads TGTGCCAGCAGTGAGTACGGGGGACTAAACAATGAGCAGTTCTTC. Its translation is CASSEYGGLNNEQFF.

The CDR3 sequence is CASSRGGTYEQYF. The CDR3 nucleotides are TGTGCCAGCAGCAGAGGGGGGACCTACGAGCAGTACTTC. The V gene is TRBV12-3 or TRBV12-4, the J gene TRBJ2-7, with D perhaps assigned TRBD1 or TRBD2 (6 bases each). Trimming took off 6 bases at V and 2 bases at J, with 11 bases between the two ends. The CDR3 extends over 13 amino acids.

This clonotype was counted only a few times. The chain is built from TRBV20-1 and TRBJ2-3, with 10 bases that match TRBD2. The CDR3 runs to 16 residues. Trimming took 6 bases from V and 1 from J; bases not matched to a gene: 10. Germline V gene lookup returns CDR1 DFQATT and CDR2 SNEGSKA (reference sequence). Written as DNA, the CDR3 is TGCAGTGCGGAGATGCGGCTAGCGGGAGGCACAGATACGCAGTATTTT. This sequence encodes CSAEMRLAGGTDTQYF.

This clonotype showed up just once. V and J are TRBV6-2 or TRBV6-3 and TRBJ2-1, with D possibly matching TRBD2 (5 bases). CDR1 is MNHEY, CDR2 SVGEGT, per germline. Trimming shortened V by 9 bases and J by 0 bases, and 12 bases separated the two germline ends. The CDR3 has 14 residues. CDR3 nucleotides: TGTGCCAGTGTCCTGGGGAGCTCCTACAATGAGCAGTTCTTC. It encodes CASVLGSSYNEQFF.

This clonotype appeared a few times. CDR3 sequence (DNA): TGTGCCAGCAGTTATATTAACCAAGAGACCCAGTACTTC. Encoded protein: CASSYINQETQYF. The chain recombines TRBV6-2 or TRBV6-3 with TRBJ2-5; no definite D call. Trimming stripped 3 bases from V and 0 bases from J, with 5 bases between. The CDR3 contains 13 residues. Germline CDR1 reads MNHEY; CDR2 reads SVGEGT.

The chain links TRBV10-1 to TRBJ1-4; 7 positions match TRBD1. After removal of 2 bases from V and 5 bases from J, the junction contained 5 bases not matched to a gene. From germline, CDR1 is WNHNN and CDR2 SYGVQD (reference sequence). The CDR3 totals 15 residues. CDR3 in DNA: TGCGCCAGCAGTGAGAGTTCAGGGGGAAATGAAAAACTGTTTTTT. This gives the protein CASSESSGGNEKLFF.

This clonotype was observed a handful of times. J is TRBJ2-7 and V is TRBV27, with TRBD2 matching over 13 bases. The germline V gene has CDR1 MNHEY and CDR2 SMNVEV (reference sequence). With V trimmed by 5 bases and J by 7 bases, 11 bases remained unmatched. This CDR3 region has 16 residues. As DNA, the CDR3 is TGTGCCAGCAGTGGATTGACTAGCGGGGGGCCAGGGGAGCAGTACTTC. It yields the protein CASSGLTSGGPGEQYF.

Only a few counts were recorded for this clonotype. The chain recombines TRBV20-1 with TRBJ2-7, with 13 nucleotides matching TRBD2. V gave up 3 bases and J gave up 5 bases; unmatched junction bases: 1. CDR3 length equals 13 residues. Germline CDR1 reads DFQATT; CDR2 reads SNEGSKA (reference sequence). The CDR3 region is CSASTSGGDEQYF. DNA of the CDR3: TGCAGTGCTAGTACTAGCGGGGGGGACGAGCAGTACTTC.

The CDR3 nucleotides read TGTGCCAGTGGACAGGGGGCAGGTGAAAAACTGTTTTTT. This sequence encodes CASGQGAGEKLFF. The chain recombines TRBV19 with TRBJ1-4; 11 positions agree with TRBD1. The V segment lost 8 bases and the J segment 7 bases; nucleotides outside the gene matches: 3. Germline V gene sequence: CDR1 LNHDA, CDR2 SQIVND (reference sequence). There are 13 residues in the CDR3.

The chain couples TRBV7-2 to TRBJ2-2; TRBD1 might be the D (7 bases). The CDR3 loop spans 15 amino acids. V was clipped by 5 bases and J by 4 bases, with 14 bases between them. Germline V gene data show CDR1 as SGHTA and CDR2 as FQGNSA. CDR3 in DNA: TGTGCCAGCAGCATTGGCAGGGGGGTCACCGGGGAGCTGTTTTTT. Its protein product is CASSIGRGVTGELFF.

The chain carries TRBV12-3 or TRBV12-4 and TRBJ2-5; 9 positions match TRBD1. J gave up 5 bases and V 4 bases, and 8 bases lay outside the gene matches. The CDR3 sequence is 15 residues long. CDR3 loop: CASSSGQGGTETQYF. CDR3 in DNA: TGTGCCAGCAGTTCGGGACAGGGAGGAACCGAGACCCAGTACTTC.

The chain links TRBV20-1 to TRBJ2-3, with 9 bases matching TRBD2. From germline, CDR1 is DFQATT and CDR2 SNEGSKA (reference sequence). CDR3 length: 15 residues. V shed 2 bases, J shed 5 bases, and the junction held 8 bases outside the gene matches. The CDR3 nucleotides are TGCAGTGCTAGAAGGCCTAGCGGGGAAAAAGATACGCAGTATTTT. It yields the protein CSARRPSGEKDTQYF.

This clonotype was counted only a few times. The chain recombines TRBV4-2 with TRBJ1-6; tentative D call: TRBD1 (5 bases). Between the trimmed V and J ends, which lost 1 base and 7 bases, there was a span of 11 bases. This CDR3 has 15 residues. Germline loops: CDR1 LGHNA, CDR2 YNFKEQ. Here the CDR3 reads CASSQALGGNSPLHF. DNA for the CDR3: TGTGCCAGCAGCCAAGCCCTCGGGGGAAATTCACCCCTCCACTTT.

CDR3 DNA: TGTGCCAGCAGCGTAGGACTGGGGAGCACAGATACGCAGTATTTT. It specifies CASSVGLGSTDTQYF. This rearrangement joins TRBV9 to TRBJ2-3; no firm D call. The CDR3 length is 15 residues. In germline, CDR1 is SGDLS, CDR2 YYNGEE. V lost 0 bases and J 0 bases, leaving 8 bases between the germline ends.

This clonotype was seen a few times. The genes are TRBV7-2 and TRBJ2-5; 15 bases fit TRBD2. V shed 4 bases and J 4 bases; nucleotides not matched to a gene: 7. The CDR3 length is 17 residues. The germline gives CDR1 SGHTA, CDR2 FQGNSA. Here the CDR3 DNA reads TGTGCCAGCAGCTGGGGACTAGCGGGGGGAAGCAGAGAGACCCAGTACTTC. It encodes CASSWGLAGGSRETQYF.

The V call is TRBV19, the J call TRBJ2-3; the D call may be TRBD1 or TRBD2 (5 bases each). CDR1 and CDR2 from the germline V gene are LNHDA and SQIVND (reference sequence). Deletions cut 10 bases from V and 0 bases from J, with 11 bases between. The CDR3 consists of 13 residues. In nucleotides, the CDR3 is TGTGCCACCCTGGGGACCAGCACAGATACGCAGTATTTT. Encoded protein: CATLGTSTDTQYF.

The V and J genes are TRBV10-3 and TRBJ1-1; 11 bases line up with TRBD1. In germline, CDR1 is ENHRY, CDR2 SYGVKD. The CDR3 sequence is 15 residues long. J lost 5 bases, V lost 3 bases, and 5 bases had no gene match. Written as DNA, the CDR3 is TGTGCCATCAGTGAATCCGGGACAGGGGGTACTGAAGCTTTCTTT. Translating it yields CAISESGTGGTEAFF.

This clonotype was found a few times. V usage is TRBV7-3 and J usage is TRBJ1-2; possibly TRBD1 for D (5 bases). The CDR3 totals 13 residues. V shed 3 bases and J shed 8 bases, with 13 bases lying between them. The germline V gene has CDR1 SGHTA and CDR2 FQGTGA. DNA for the CDR3: TGTGCCAGCAGCTTTTCCCCAGGGAAGGGCTACACCTTC. Translating it yields CASSFSPGKGYTF.

There are a few counts of this clonotype. The chain links TRBV20-1 to TRBJ2-5; TRBD2 agrees at 9 bases. V trimming: 4 bases; J trimming: 4 bases; junction bases outside the gene matches: 4. CDR1 and CDR2 from the germline V gene are DFQATT and SNEGSKA (reference sequence). This CDR3 has 13 residues. Here the CDR3 reads CSATIAGVETQYF. The CDR3 coding sequence is TGCAGTGCTACAATAGCGGGGGTAGAGACCCAGTACTTC.

Only a few counts were recorded for this clonotype. The rearrangement links TRBV20-1 to TRBJ2-5; 12 nucleotides match TRBD2. Trimming removed 5 bases from V and 3 bases from J; junction bases left unmatched: 10. There are 16 residues in the CDR3. From germline, CDR1 is DFQATT and CDR2 SNEGSKA (reference sequence). The CDR3 DNA follows: TGCAGTGCTGACCTGGCCCGACTAGCGGGGGAAGAGACCCAGTACTTC. Translated, it gives CSADLARLAGEETQYF.

This clonotype was detected only a few times. The chain has TRBV11-2 and TRBJ2-5; D is possibly TRBD1 (5 bases). The germline V and J ends were trimmed by 5 bases and 5 bases, with 21 bases remaining between them. Germline CDR1 SGHAT, CDR2 FQNNGV. The CDR3 runs to 16 residues. CDR3 residues: CASSPHRRASRETQYF. CDR3 coding DNA: TGTGCCAGCAGCCCCCACCGCAGGGCTTCGAGGGAGACCCAGTACTTC.

The chain employs TRBV19 and TRBJ2-2; 8 nucleotides align to TRBD2. The CDR3 spans 18 residues. Per the germline V gene, CDR1 is LNHDA and CDR2 is SQIVND (reference sequence). The V segment lost 0 bases and the J segment 0 bases; nucleotides outside the gene matches: 6. CDR3 sequence reads: CASSIDFGGGSNTGELFF. CDR3 in DNA: TGTGCCAGTAGTATAGATTTTGGCGGGGGGTCGAACACCGGGGAGCTGTTTTTT.

The chain couples TRBV19 to TRBJ2-3; 7 bases are a match to TRBD1. Germline V lookup: CDR1 LNHDA, CDR2 SQIVND (reference sequence). CDR3 length equals 16 residues. The trim removed 3 bases at V and 0 bases at J, leaving 6 bases unmatched. As DNA, the CDR3 is TGTGCCAGTAGTATCCACACAGGGGTGAGCACAGATACGCAGTATTTT. Its protein is CASSIHTGVSTDTQYF.

The chain combines TRBV19 with TRBJ1-1; D unclear. Germline values: CDR1 LNHDA, CDR2 SQIVND (reference sequence). CDR3 length: 13 amino acids. Deletions cut 6 bases from V and 1 base from J, with 9 bases between. The CDR3 DNA sequence: TGTGCCAGTAGAATTCCACAGAACACTGAAGCTTTCTTT. Translation gives CASRIPQNTEAFF.

V is TRBV12-3 or TRBV12-4 and J is TRBJ1-5; D call uncertain. The length of the CDR3 is 11 residues. The V end lost 2 bases, the J end lost 4 bases, and 0 bases lay between the germline ends. Here the CDR3 reads CASSLNQPQHF. CDR3 bases: TGTGCCAGCAGTTTAAATCAGCCCCAGCATTTT.

This clonotype showed up just a few times. V usage is TRBV6-1 and J usage is TRBJ1-5; D remains ambiguous. Germline V gene sequence: CDR1 MNHNS, CDR2 SASEGT. Between the trimmed V and J ends, which lost 7 bases and 3 bases, there was a span of 13 bases. The CDR3 runs 14 residues. As DNA, the CDR3 is TGTGCCAGCATTTTTCGGGGAAACAATCAGCCCCAGCATTTT. It specifies CASIFRGNNQPQHF.

The chain joins TRBV6-2 or TRBV6-3 to TRBJ1-4; D is possibly TRBD1 (5 bases). The CDR3 is 15 amino acids. Germline CDR1 and CDR2: MNHEY and SVGEGT. V was trimmed by 6 bases and J by 0 bases, leaving 11 bases between them. CDR3 in DNA: TGTGCCAGCAGCCCCGACAGAACAACTAATGAAAAACTGTTTTTT. It translates to CASSPDRTTNEKLFF.

The rearrangement links TRBV7-2 to TRBJ2-7; 8 nucleotides align to TRBD1. The germline gives CDR1 SGHTA, CDR2 FQGNSA. This CDR3 is built from 15 residues. Trimming removed 6 bases from V and 4 bases from J; junction bases left unmatched: 11. CDR3 protein: CASRRDRRTPYEQYF. CDR3 coding DNA: TGTGCCAGCAGAAGGGACAGGAGGACTCCTTACGAGCAGTACTTC.

This clonotype showed up just once. V gene TRBV5-6 combines with J gene TRBJ2-3; 9 nucleotides agree with TRBD2. Per the germline V gene, CDR1 is SGHDT and CDR2 is YYEEEE. The CDR3 contains 16 residues. Germline trimming cut 3 bases from V and 4 bases from J; bases unmatched to any gene: 9. The CDR3 DNA follows: TGTGCCAGCAGCTCTCCACTAGCGGGTATAGCAGATACGCAGTATTTT. Translation: CASSSPLAGIADTQYF. Full variable domain (outside the CDR3, taken from reference TRBV5-6 and TRBJ2-3): DAGVTQSPTHLIKTRGQQVTLRCSPKSGHDTVSWYQQALGQGPQFIFQYYEEEERQRGNFPDRFSGHQFPNYSSELNVNALLLGDSALYLCASSSPLAGIADTQYFGPGTRLTVL.

This clonotype has only a few counts. V is TRBV7-8 and J is TRBJ2-3, with 14 bases identical to TRBD2. Trimming at V came to 5 bases and at J to 4 bases, leaving 5 bases not matched to a gene. The CDR3 totals 16 residues. Germline assignment: CDR1 SGHVS and CDR2 FQNEAQ. The DNA of the CDR3 is TGTGCCAGCAGCCCAAGACTAGCGGGGGGGCCAGATACGCAGTATTTT. This gives the protein CASSPRLAGGPDTQYF.